The entry below describes one TCR beta chain. Its antigen is not known. The CDR3 totals 15 residues. With 0 bases removed from V and 0 bases from J, the gap between germline ends came to 8 bases. CDR1 is LGHNA and CDR2 is YSLEER in the germline V gene. TCRbeta library construction was performed incorporating unique molecular identifiers. TCRdb fed the PCR reads into MiXCR, producing one record per CDR3 protein. The table includes about a million distinct CDR3 sequences, less than 30% detected once. This specimen comes from a study of T-cell reconstitution after alpha-beta-depleted transplantation in children. Overall study findings and caveats: For some patients, TCRbeta diversity was high at day 60 because of recipient T cells and thymic progenitors that survived. A year had passed since transplant, and T-cell counts and diversity by then came mostly from newly produced T cells. Reportedly, alpha-beta T cells present about two months post-transplant originated from several hundred expanded clones of graft origin.

This sample comprised PBMCs, mostly from graft donor cells, obtained 360 days after TCRalphabeta/CD19-depleted stem cell transplant. This receptor was obtained from a boy under two years old who had a stem cell transplant for SCID, so the T cells may come from the graft donor. The rearrangement joins TRBV4-3 to TRBJ1-1, with D possibly matching TRBD1 (5 bases). CDR3 nucleotide sequence: TGCGCCAGCAGCCAAGAGGGGGGGATGAACACTGAAGCTTTCTTT. This translates into CASSQEGGMNTEAFF.